This T cell receptor beta chain was sequenced for a study of blood T cells in healthy people across ages. It was with a sample-barcoded 5' primer and a J-beta primer mix that a second PCR of roughly 7 to 12 cycles was run. One entry per CDR3 protein results from TCRdb running MiXCR on the 5' RACE reads. The profile shows approximately 1,000,000 distinct CDR3 sequences, around two fifths of them singletons. The CDR3 is made up of 14 amino acids. From germline, CDR1 is MDHEN and CDR2 SYDVKM. V was trimmed by 6 bases and J by 8 bases, leaving 19 bases between them. This clonotype was sampled from a man aged 18 to 29 in good health. This chain joins TRBV28 and TRBJ1-2; maybe TRBD1 (5 bases). Sequencing used blood. The chain's CDR3 is CASRPTMQGGGYTF. CDR3 DNA sequence: TGTGCCAGCAGGCCAACCATGCAGGGAGGAGGCTACACCTTC.